The rows below give T cell receptor beta chains drawn from one sample of a study of blood T cell repertoires in COVID-19. Here immunoSEQ multiplex PCR was the method, and the copy in TCRdb shows in-frame clones only, minus some. The repertoire has over 200,000 clones, nearly 90% of them found once; the top ten carry 10% to 14%. The material sequenced was PBMCs or T cells enriched from blood (not recorded which). The origin of the receptors is a man aged 25-45 years who had recovered from COVID-19. Each CDR3 is given with its conserved first and last residue.

v_gene | CDR3aa
TRBV19 | CASTMGGTGIETQYF
TRBV27 | CASSLLGLGYEQYF
TRBV4-3 | CASSQVASGGLVSYEQYF
TRBV28 | CASRKLPGQNSPLHF
TRBV18 | CASSPREGNTEAFF
TRBV5-1 | CASSLPGNTGELFF
TRBV13 | CASSSGTVEKLFF
TRBV9 | CASSGGQPNTEAFF
TRBV27 | CASSLEGWAARSPLHF
TRBV19 | CASSIVGTYYEQYF
TRBV6-1 | CASSASGGGGGLGMPQHF
TRBV28 | CASSNPGLGYVEQFF
TRBV28 | CASHGGYGYTF
TRBV5-5 | CASSVGAMEIRGYNEQFF
TRBV5-4 | CASSSPGDTEAFF
TRBV4-3 | CASSQGYGTASSYEQYF
TRBV28 | CASNQGQYLSYEQYF
TRBV5-8 | CASSGGQYF
TRBV7-6 | CASRAGTGTNSPLHF
TRBV7-6 | CASSLSFGVRSYEQYF
TRBV30 | CAWAHNRGRYEQYF
TRBV30 | CAWSVPVPTQYF
TRBV28 | CASSTPFGGGTEAFF
TRBV15 | CATSGERDRAYNEQFF
TRBV18 | CASSLAGTGAGGNTEAFF